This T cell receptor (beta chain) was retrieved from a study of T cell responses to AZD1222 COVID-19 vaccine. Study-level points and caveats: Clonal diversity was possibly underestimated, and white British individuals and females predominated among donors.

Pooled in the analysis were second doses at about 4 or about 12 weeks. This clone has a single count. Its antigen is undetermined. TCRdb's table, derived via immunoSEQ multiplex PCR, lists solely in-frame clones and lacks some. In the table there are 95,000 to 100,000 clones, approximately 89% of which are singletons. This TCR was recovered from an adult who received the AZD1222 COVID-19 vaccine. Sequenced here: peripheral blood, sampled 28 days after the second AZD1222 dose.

In DNA, the CDR3 is TGTGCCATCAGCGGGAATAGCAATCAGCCCCAGCATTTT. Protein sequence: CAISGNSNQPQHF. The chain employs TRBV10-3 and TRBJ1-5, with D uncertain. Germline CDR1 ENHRY, CDR2 SYGVKD. The V end lost 6 bases, the J end lost 0 bases, and 6 bases lay between the germline ends. The CDR3 sequence is 13 residues long.